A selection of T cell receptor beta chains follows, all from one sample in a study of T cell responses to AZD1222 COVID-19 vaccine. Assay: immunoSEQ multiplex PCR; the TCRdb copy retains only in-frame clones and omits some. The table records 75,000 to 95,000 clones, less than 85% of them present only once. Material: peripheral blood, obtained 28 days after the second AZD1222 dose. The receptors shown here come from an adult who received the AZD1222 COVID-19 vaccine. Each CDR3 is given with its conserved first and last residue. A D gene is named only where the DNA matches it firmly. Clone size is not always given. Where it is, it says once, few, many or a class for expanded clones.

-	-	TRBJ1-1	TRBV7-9	CASSLTREGTEAFF	TGTGCCAGCAGCTTAACCAGGGAAGGCACTGAAGCTTTCTTT
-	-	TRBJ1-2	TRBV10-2	CASSREANYGYTF	TGCGCCAGCAGTAGGGAGGCTAACTATGGCTACACCTTC
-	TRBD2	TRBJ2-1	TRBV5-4	CASRLAGVVGEQFF	TGTGCCAGCAGACTAGCGGGAGTAGTAGGTGAGCAGTTCTTC
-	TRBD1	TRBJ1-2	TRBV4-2	CASSQDQQGPYGYTF	TGTGCCAGCAGCCAAGATCAACAGGGGCCCTATGGCTACACCTTC
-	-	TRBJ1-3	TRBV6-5	CASGGFSGNTIYF	TGTGCCAGCGGGGGCTTCTCTGGAAACACCATATATTTT
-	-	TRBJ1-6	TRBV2	CASSERGQAINSPLHF	TGTGCCAGCAGTGAGCGGGGGCAGGCAATTAATTCACCCCTCCACTTT
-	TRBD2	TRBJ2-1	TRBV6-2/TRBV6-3	CASSTLKSSGRANEQFF	TGTGCCAGCAGCACTCTCAAATCTAGCGGGAGAGCCAATGAGCAGTTCTTC
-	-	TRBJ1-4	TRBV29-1	CSVGRSNEKLFF	TGCAGCGTTGGACGATCTAATGAAAAACTGTTTTTT
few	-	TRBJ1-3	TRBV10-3	CAISDGYYGNTIYF	TGTGCCATCAGTGATGGGTATTATGGAAACACCATATATTTT
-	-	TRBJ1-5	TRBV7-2	CASSTDRISNQPQHF	TGTGCCAGCAGCACTGACAGGATTAGCAATCAGCCCCAGCATTTT
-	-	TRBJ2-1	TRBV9	CASSVALQGVGDNEQFF	TGTGCCAGCAGCGTAGCATTACAGGGAGTTGGGGACAATGAGCAGTTCTTC
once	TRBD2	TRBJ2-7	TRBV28	CATFGTSGSYEQYF	TGTGCCACCTTCGGGACTAGCGGTTCCTACGAGCAGTACTTC
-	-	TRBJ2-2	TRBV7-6	CASSPPGNGGELFF	TGTGCCAGCAGCCCACCAGGGAACGGCGGGGAGCTGTTTTTT
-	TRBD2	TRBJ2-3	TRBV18	CASSPNSGAQYF	TGTGCCAGCTCACCAAACAGCGGGGCGCAGTATTTT
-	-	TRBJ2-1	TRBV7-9	CASSPANNNEQFF	TGTGCCAGCAGCCCAGCAAATAACAATGAGCAGTTCTTC
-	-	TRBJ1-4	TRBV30	CAWTPGTYATNEKLFF	TGTGCCTGGACCCCAGGGACGTATGCAACTAATGAAAAACTGTTTTTT
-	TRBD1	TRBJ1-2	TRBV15	CATSLDRGGYGYTF	TGTGCCACCAGCTTGGACAGGGGAGGCTATGGCTACACCTTC
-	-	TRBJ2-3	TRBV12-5	CASVPGYGDTQYF	TGTGCTAGTGTGCCTGGGTACGGGGATACGCAGTATTTT
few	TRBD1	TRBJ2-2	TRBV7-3	CASSLGDRGSGELFF	TGTGCCAGCAGCTTAGGGGACAGGGGGTCTGGGGAGCTGTTTTTT
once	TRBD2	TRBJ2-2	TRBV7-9	CASSWGGTGELFF	TGTGCCAGCAGCTGGGGGGGCACCGGGGAGCTGTTTTTT
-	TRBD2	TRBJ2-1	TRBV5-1	CASSLAGGYYNEQFF	TGCGCCAGCAGCCTAGCGGGGGGTTACTACAATGAGCAGTTCTTC
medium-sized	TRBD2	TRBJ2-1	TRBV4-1	CASSRQDGTRVGDEQFF	TGCGCCAGCAGCCGCCAGGACGGGACTAGAGTCGGCGATGAGCAGTTCTTC
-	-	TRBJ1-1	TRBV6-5	CASSLNKNTEAFF	TGTGCCAGCAGTTTAAACAAGAACACTGAAGCTTTCTTT
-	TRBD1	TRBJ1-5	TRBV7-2	CASSPAPYRGRGNQPQHF	TGTGCCAGCAGCCCCGCGCCTTACAGGGGTCGAGGCAATCAGCCCCAGCATTTT
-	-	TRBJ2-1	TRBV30	CAWNPRAYNEQFF	TGTGCCTGGAACCCTAGAGCCTACAATGAGCAGTTCTTC
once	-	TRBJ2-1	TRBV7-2	CASSLGGGPTDEQFF	TGTGCCAGCAGCTTAGGAGGAGGGCCGACGGATGAGCAGTTCTTC
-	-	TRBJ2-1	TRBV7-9	CASSVTNNEQFF	TGTGCCAGCAGTGTAACGAACAATGAGCAGTTCTTC
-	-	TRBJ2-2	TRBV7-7	CASRQTMGGETGELFF	TGTGCTAGCAGACAAACCATGGGCGGGGAGACCGGGGAGCTGTTTTTT
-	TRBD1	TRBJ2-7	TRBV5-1	CASSSRDRASEQYF	TGCGCCAGCAGCTCCCGGGACAGGGCCTCCGAGCAGTACTTC
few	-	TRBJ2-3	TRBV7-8	CASSLRGKDTQYF	TGTGCCAGCAGCTTAAGGGGTAAAGATACGCAGTATTTT
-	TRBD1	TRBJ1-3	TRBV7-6	CASSLDRGTGNTIYF	TGTGCCAGCAGCCTGGACAGGGGGACTGGAAACACCATATATTTT
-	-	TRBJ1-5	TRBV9	CASSVGGGLNQPQHF	TGTGCCAGCAGCGTAGGGGGGGGCCTCAATCAGCCCCAGCATTTT
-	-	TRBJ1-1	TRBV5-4	CASSLPGDRGRSEAFF	TGTGCCAGCAGCTTACCAGGGGACCGGGGTAGGTCCGAAGCTTTCTTT
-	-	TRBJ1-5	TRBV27	CASRTLKGRGQPQHF	TGTGCCAGCAGAACCCTAAAGGGCAGAGGTCAGCCCCAGCATTTT
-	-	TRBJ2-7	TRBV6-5	CAIRSGGDVYREQYF	TGTGCCATCCGCTCTGGGGGCGACGTTTATCGAGAGCAGTACTTC
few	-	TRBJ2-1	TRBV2	CASTPFRALTRNYSYNEQFF	TGTGCCAGCACCCCCTTCCGGGCACTCACAAGAAATTACTCCTACAATGAGCAGTTCTTC
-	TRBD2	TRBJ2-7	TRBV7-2	CASSWGGTVSYEQYF	TGTGCCAGCAGCTGGGGGGGGACCGTCTCCTACGAGCAGTACTTC
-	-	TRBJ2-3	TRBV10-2	CASRGPVQDAQYF	TGCGCCAGCAGGGGCCCGGTTCAAGATGCGCAGTATTTT
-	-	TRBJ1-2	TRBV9	CASSVFDQVSVTGGYTF	TGTGCCAGCAGCGTGTTTGACCAGGTTTCGGTAACGGGGGGCTACACCTTC
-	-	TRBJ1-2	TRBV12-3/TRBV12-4	CASSPTEGGYTF	TGTGCCAGCAGCCCCACGGAGGGTGGCTACACCTTC
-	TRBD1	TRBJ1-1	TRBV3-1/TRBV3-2	CASSHWTGNTEAFF	TGTGCCAGCAGCCACTGGACAGGGAACACTGAAGCTTTCTTT
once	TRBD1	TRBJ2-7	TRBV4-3	CASSQGTGGSYEQYF	TGCGCCAGCAGCCAAGGGACAGGGGGATCCTACGAGCAGTACTTC
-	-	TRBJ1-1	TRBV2	CASVRERGTEAFF	TGTGCCAGCGTCAGAGAGAGGGGCACTGAAGCTTTCTTT
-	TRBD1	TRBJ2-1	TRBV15	CATSRDPSPLGQAYNEQFF	TGTGCCACCAGCAGAGATCCCTCCCCCTTAGGACAGGCCTACAATGAGCAGTTCTTC
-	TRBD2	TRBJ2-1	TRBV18	CASSPLAGASYNEQFF	TGTGCCAGCTCACCACTAGCGGGAGCCTCGTACAATGAGCAGTTCTTC
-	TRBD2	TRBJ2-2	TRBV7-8	CASSLVSGKTGELFF	TGTGCCAGCAGCTTAGTCAGCGGGAAGACCGGGGAGCTGTTTTTT
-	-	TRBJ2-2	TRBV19	CASSMSGITGELFF	TGTGCCAGTAGTATGAGTGGCATCACCGGGGAGCTGTTTTTT
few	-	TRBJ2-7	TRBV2	CASRGFARYEQYF	TGTGCCAGCAGGGGGTTTGCGCGGTACGAGCAGTACTTC
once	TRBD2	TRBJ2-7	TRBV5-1	CASSLGGLAGGREQYF	TGCGCCAGCAGCTTGGGGGGACTAGCGGGAGGGCGCGAGCAGTACTTC
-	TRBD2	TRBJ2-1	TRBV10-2	CASSDPAGAPYNEQFF	TGCGCCAGCAGTGACCCGGCGGGAGCACCCTACAATGAGCAGTTCTTC
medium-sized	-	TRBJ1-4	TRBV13	CASSSDGANEKLFF	TGTGCCAGCAGCTCAGACGGAGCTAATGAAAAACTGTTTTTT
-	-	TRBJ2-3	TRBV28	CASSSIWGMTASSTDTQYF	TGTGCCAGCAGTTCCATTTGGGGGATGACAGCTTCTAGCACAGATACGCAGTATTTT
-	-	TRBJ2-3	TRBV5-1	CASSLDPSGTDTQYF	TGCGCCAGCAGCTTGGACCCTAGCGGCACAGATACGCAGTATTTT
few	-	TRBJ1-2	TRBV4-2	CASSQDRGGGYGYTF	TGTGCCAGCAGCCAAGATCGAGGGGGGGGCTATGGCTACACCTTC